This T cell receptor (beta chain) derives from a study of vaccination effects on CD4 cells after COVID-19. At the level of the study: Wells of around 2.2 million PBMC each were grown with 7.5 to 10 IU/ml IL-2 and approximately 10 ug/ml peptides.

The method was immunoSEQ multiplex PCR; TCRdb's version includes in-frame clones alone and lacks a portion of them. This table holds about 74,000 clones, around 77% found once. Findings and limits, study-wide: Healthy vaccinees had only 1 of 255 vaccine-induced clones cross-react with common cold coronaviruses.

Isolation of CD4+ T cells took place after about ten days of culture. A half-volume exchange with IL-2 medium occurred on days 3 and 7. Germline assignment: CDR1 GTSNPN and CDR2 SVGIG (reference sequence). The V gene lost 4 bases and the J gene lost 0 bases, with 7 bases spanning the gap. There are 14 residues in the CDR3. Comment on this clone: Its antigen is unknown.

The specimen comprised CD4+ T cells from PBMCs cultured without peptide, sampled before COVID-19 vaccination. This sequence joins TRBV30 and TRBJ2-6; no clear D. The receptor's source is a human donor who received a COVID-19 vaccine. This CDR3 reads CAWNGYSGANVLTF. The CDR3 nucleotides read TGTGCCTGGAACGGTTACTCTGGGGCCAACGTCCTGACTTTC.